The rows below give T cell receptor beta chains drawn from one sample of a study of OX40 agonist ivuxolimab in advanced cancers. The repertoire was sequenced with immunoSEQ multiplex PCR; TCRdb's copy has only in-frame clones and lacks some. The sample has over 25,000 clones; more than 60% are singletons. This specimen consisted of CD4+ or CD8+ T cells sorted from blood, obtained in a trial of the OX40 agonist ivuxolimab. The receptors originated from an adult with an advanced solid tumor such as melanoma, head and neck, liver or kidney cancer. Both conserved end residues are part of each CDR3.

>TRBJ2-3|TRBV2
CASGEGPSSTDTQYF
>TRBJ2-7|TRBV6-1
CASSGRQDLSEQYF
>TRBJ2-5|TRBV30
CAWRDWGLDQETQYF
>TRBJ1-6|TRBV19
CASSETRTGGNSPLHF
>TRBJ1-4|TRBV5-6
CASSSTDDEKLFF
>TRBJ1-1|TRBV11-3
CASSLEGTNTEAFF
>TRBJ2-1|TRBV28
CASGSGGSSYNEQFF
>TRBJ1-1|TRBV28
CASSFGGGTEAFF
>TRBJ2-7|TRBV4-2
CASSQDLTSGTYEQYF
>TRBJ2-7|TRBV11-2
CASSLGSGEQYF
>TRBJ1-2|TRBV13
CASNPWGGYGYTF
>TRBJ1-5|TRBV10-1
CATRRTDSYSNQPQHF
>TRBJ1-2|TRBV9
CASSAQGQGIYGYTF
>TRBJ2-1|TRBV6-5
CASSIAGTVGEQFF
>TRBJ2-7|TRBV10-3
CAIISDHSYEQYF
>TRBJ2-1|TRBV5-5
CASSPGPRYEQFF
>TRBJ1-2|TRBV7-9
CASSSTQDGYGYTF
>TRBJ2-5|TRBV7-6
CASSPGGGRSETQYF
>TRBJ1-4|TRBV6-5
CASSYSEKTNEKLFF
>TRBJ1-2|TRBV19
CASSIEDGNYGYTF
>TRBJ2-5|TRBV6-5
CASSYGSGGIETQYF
>TRBJ1-1|TRBV6-1
CASSEGGEMNTEAFF
>TRBJ1-3|TRBV6-5
CASSYSTGLGNTIYF
>TRBJ2-7|TRBV5-1
CASSLGVATTYEQYF
>TRBJ2-1|TRBV28
CASSLEIESYNEQFF
>TRBJ1-1|TRBV27
CASSWGPETNTEAFF
>TRBJ1-1|TRBV10-3
CAALSGNTEAFF
>TRBJ2-3|TRBV7-8
CASSLEQGEDTQYF
>TRBJ1-5|TRBV7-3
CASSLYALQPQHF
>TRBJ2-1|TRBV5-1
CASSLVESLDEQFF
>TRBJ2-1|TRBV30
CAWSVVGTDRVRSYNEQFF
>TRBJ2-1|TRBV7-2
CASSFGLAGYNEQFF
>TRBJ1-2|TRBV6-5
CASSYSISQGLGYTF
>TRBJ1-1|TRBV29-1
CSSGGGNTEAFF
>TRBJ1-2|TRBV11-2
CASSPYMGDYGYTF
>TRBJ1-1|TRBV2
CASIRAWGMNTEAFF
>TRBJ2-2|TRBV19
CASSPADVAWNTGELFF
>TRBJ2-1|TRBV5-8
CASSYQYNEQFF
>TRBJ1-5|TRBV10-3
CAIRDTGGKQPQHF
>-|TRBV15
CATSRTDHSFYEQYF
>TRBJ1-5|TRBV9
CASSFHSNQPQHF
>TRBJ2-5|TRBV6-5
CASSFSGRAGETQYF
>TRBJ1-2|TRBV9
CASSRTTSGTGGYGYTF
>TRBJ2-1|TRBV15
CATSRGGVGTYNEQFF
>TRBJ2-2|TRBV9
CASSVGTGELFF
>TRBJ2-7|TRBV13
CASSLNPGLAGGLSYEQYF
>TRBJ2-7|TRBV27
CASSWGTGYEQYF
>TRBJ2-2|TRBV5-1
CASSYRTFTGELFF
>TRBJ2-5|TRBV5-4
CASSPRLAGGAQYF
>TRBJ2-7|TRBV29-1
CSVEPSSESYEQYF
>TRBJ2-5|TRBV7-2
CASSLGGLETQYF
>TRBJ2-3|TRBV19
CASSYSTDTQYF
>TRBJ2-3|TRBV6-6
CASTTGARETDTQYF
>TRBJ1-1|TRBV9
CASSGQGRNTEAFF
>TRBJ2-2|TRBV6-5
CASSPTGPPTGELFF
>TRBJ2-3|TRBV5-1
CASSAGLRSTDTQYF